These 3 T cell receptor beta chains share one sample of origin, sequenced in a study of preoperative IRX-2 immunotherapy in early breast cancer. Clones were read by immunoSEQ multiplex PCR, and TCRdb kept only the in-frame ones, dropping some. This sample has 20,000 to 30,000 clones, with around 91% found just once. Sample treatment: preoperative locoregional IRX-2 cytokine immunotherapy. This specimen was tumor tissue, taken after IRX-2 immunotherapy. These receptors all come from a human donor with breast cancer.

This rearrangement joins TRBV15 to TRBJ2-3, with unresolved D. The CDR3 is 15 residues long. V was trimmed by 1 base and J by 5 bases, leaving 13 bases between them. From germline, CDR1 is LNHNV and CDR2 YYDKDF (reference sequence). The CDR3 reads CATSRVLSGGDTQYF. CDR3 coding DNA: TGTGCCACCAGCAGAGTCCTTAGTGGCGGAGATACGCAGTATTTT.

This sequence joins TRBV5-1 and TRBJ2-3, with 8 positions matching TRBD2. After removal of 3 bases from V and 10 bases from J, the junction contained 4 bases not matched to a gene. Germline assignment: CDR1 SGHRS and CDR2 YFSETQ. CDR3 size: 12 residues. CDR3 in amino acids: CASSSGTRAQYF. CDR3 DNA: TGCGCCAGCAGCTCCGGGACTAGGGCGCAGTATTTT.

The chain combines TRBV30 with TRBJ1-1; D unresolved. Trimming took 3 bases from V and 0 from J, leaving 8 bases between them. Germline V gene data show CDR1 as GTSNPN and CDR2 as SVGIG (reference sequence). This CDR3 is 13 amino acids long. The CDR3 loop reads CAWRTEMNTEAFF. DNA for the CDR3: TGTGCCTGGAGAACAGAGATGAACACTGAAGCTTTCTTT.